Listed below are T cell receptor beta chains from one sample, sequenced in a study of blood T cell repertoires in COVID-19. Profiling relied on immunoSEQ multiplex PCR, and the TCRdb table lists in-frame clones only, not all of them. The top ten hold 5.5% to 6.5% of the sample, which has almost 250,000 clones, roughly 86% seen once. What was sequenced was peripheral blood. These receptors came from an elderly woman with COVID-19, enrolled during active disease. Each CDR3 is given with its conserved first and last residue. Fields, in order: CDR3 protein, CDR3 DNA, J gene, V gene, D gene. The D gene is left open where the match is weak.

CDR3aa: CASSRGGADEQFF
CDR3nt: TGTGCCAGCAGTCGCGGGGGGGCTGATGAGCAGTTCTTC
j_gene: TRBJ2-1
v_gene: TRBV11-1
d_gene: TRBD2

CDR3aa: CASSTGLNQPQHF
CDR3nt: TGTGCCAGCAGCACAGGGCTCAATCAGCCCCAGCATTTT
j_gene: TRBJ1-5
v_gene: TRBV6-5
d_gene: .

CDR3aa: CSVRGQGINQPQHF
CDR3nt: TGCAGCGTTAGGGGACAGGGGATAAATCAGCCCCAGCATTTT
j_gene: TRBJ1-5
v_gene: TRBV29-1
d_gene: TRBD1

CDR3aa: CASSPPTVGYTF
CDR3nt: TGTGCCAGCAGTCCACCGACAGTTGGCTACACCTTC
j_gene: TRBJ1-2
v_gene: TRBV28
d_gene: .

CDR3aa: CASSEGNYGYTF
CDR3nt: TGTGCCAGCAGTGAGGGAAACTATGGCTACACCTTC
j_gene: TRBJ1-2
v_gene: TRBV6-6
d_gene: .

CDR3aa: CASSPGPGLAGDNEQFF
CDR3nt: TGTGCCAGCAGCCCCGGACCGGGACTAGCGGGAGACAATGAGCAGTTCTTC
j_gene: TRBJ2-1
v_gene: TRBV7-9
d_gene: TRBD2

CDR3aa: CASKGQLNEKLFF
CDR3nt: TGTGCCAGCAAGGGGCAGCTTAATGAAAAACTGTTTTTT
j_gene: TRBJ1-4
v_gene: TRBV7-2
d_gene: .

CDR3aa: CASRPAPSSSPLHF
CDR3nt: TGTGCCAGTCGTCCCGCTCCGTCGAGTTCACCCCTCCACTTT
j_gene: TRBJ1-6
v_gene: TRBV19
d_gene: .

CDR3aa: CASSPLLFF
CDR3nt: TGTGCCAGCAGTCCTCTCCTGTTTTTT
j_gene: TRBJ1-4
v_gene: TRBV21-1
d_gene: .

CDR3aa: CASSPRVSGGEETQYF
CDR3nt: TGTGCCAGCAGCCCTAGGGTTAGCGGGGGAGAAGAGACCCAGTACTTC
j_gene: TRBJ2-5
v_gene: TRBV7-6
d_gene: TRBD2

CDR3aa: CASSVSPAGGQETQYF
CDR3nt: TGTGCCAGCAGCGTAAGCCCAGCGGGGGGGCAAGAGACCCAGTACTTC
j_gene: TRBJ2-5
v_gene: TRBV9
d_gene: TRBD2

CDR3aa: CASSREDGGYRITQYF
CDR3nt: TGTGCCAGCAGCCGAGAGGACGGGGGGTACCGGATTACGCAGTATTTT
j_gene: TRBJ2-3
v_gene: TRBV14
d_gene: TRBD2

CDR3aa: CASSHYGTANYGYTF
CDR3nt: TGTGCCAGCAGCCACTACGGGACAGCGAACTATGGCTACACCTTC
j_gene: TRBJ1-2
v_gene: TRBV4-2
d_gene: TRBD1

CDR3aa: CASSAGQTNQPQHF
CDR3nt: TGTGCCAGCAGCGCTGGACAGACCAATCAGCCCCAGCATTTT
j_gene: TRBJ1-5
v_gene: TRBV9
d_gene: .

CDR3aa: CASSPNRFPYNEQFF
CDR3nt: TGTGCCAGCTCACCAAATCGTTTCCCCTACAATGAGCAGTTCTTC
j_gene: TRBJ2-1
v_gene: TRBV18
d_gene: .

CDR3aa: CASSDPPGEAKRQTNYEQYF
CDR3nt: TGTGCCAGCAGTGACCCCCCGGGGGAGGCAAAACGACAGACAAACTACGAGCAGTACTTC
j_gene: TRBJ2-7
v_gene: TRBV6-2/TRBV6-3
d_gene: .

CDR3aa: CATLEGARSYEQYF
CDR3nt: TGTGCCACCCTAGAAGGGGCAAGATCCTACGAGCAGTACTTC
j_gene: TRBJ2-7
v_gene: TRBV28
d_gene: .

CDR3aa: CASINTQGYSGYTF
CDR3nt: TGTGCCAGCATTAATACCCAGGGATATAGTGGCTACACCTTC
j_gene: TRBJ1-2
v_gene: TRBV2
d_gene: .